The clone carrying this T cell receptor (beta chain) was counted ten times or more. Its matching antigen is unknown. The entry originates in a study of neurological immune-mediated disorders. Overall study findings and caveats: HTLV-1-associated myelopathy led in TCR clonal expansion, while multiple sclerosis ranked lowest, below healthy controls.

PBMCs numbering 2 million and stored at -80 C yielded the unsorted libraries. The authors made cDNA by 5'RACE with 10-nucleotide random UMIs. Over 170 million TCR-beta sequences, together covering 15-18 subjects, were produced by every individual sequencing run that was carried out. A single record per CDR3 protein comes from TCRdb applying MiXCR to the 5' RACE reads. The sample has about 62,000 distinct CDR3 sequences, around 5% seen once. V was cut by 2 bases and J by 4 bases, with 12 bases left in between. Germline CDR1 and CDR2: SGHRS and YFSETQ. The CDR3 covers 14 residues. The chain joins TRBV5-1 to TRBJ1-1; D is unclear. This sequence was found in a woman aged 45-65 years with multiple sclerosis. The specimen sequenced was PBMCs. CDR3 sequence reads: CASSLSWAATEAFF. CDR3 nucleotides: TGCGCCAGCAGCTTATCGTGGGCTGCCACTGAAGCTTTCTTT.